This T cell receptor (beta chain) was recovered during a study of blood T cell repertoires in COVID-19 (dated by TCRdb to 2020 to 2022). Describing the broader study: Samples from collaborators originated in the United States, Italy and Spain and spanned both the acute and convalescent phases of COVID-19. The prospective study material was composed of cDNA or gDNA derived from T cells, B-cell-depleted T cells, or PBMCs. Deeply sampled blood TCRbeta repertoires from subjects exposed to, actively infected with, or recovered from COVID-19 were included in the dataset. A freely available public database, intended as a resource for researchers studying the immune response to SARS-CoV-2, is where the repertoires were released. The samples were drawn from the first 160 participants of the ongoing ImmuneRACE study and from 950 to 1,500 subjects provided by 6 global collaborators. A de-identified subject ID, COVID-19 status, age in years and sex were almost always included in the sample metadata. Where available, HLA class I and class II types were taken from metadata supplied by the sample provider and were not determined by assay-based typing. The research as a whole found: The quantity of clinical and demographic metadata differed by source and by participant and was supplied without curation.

About this clone itself: This clone's antigen is unknown. No much larger clonotype is one base removed from it; base qualities were not supplied.

The immunoSEQ Assay, a bias-controlled multiplex PCR, was used to amplify TCRbeta CDR3 regions from genomic DNA. Per the original workflow: Within the assay, amplification of reference gene primers was used to estimate how many nucleated cells each sample contained. To quantify the absolute abundance of each unique TCRbeta CDR3 rearrangement, sequence reads were collapsed and filtered. Productive Simpson clonality was computed per sample as the square root of Simpson's diversity index over productive rearrangements. In TCRdb, the immuneACCESS table is reduced to in-frame sequences with V and J assigned. These tables do not hold every clone; where another copy was compared, an unresolved V gene accounts for under half, and the others remain unexplained. The V and J calls and clone size were taken over from that table, and D and trimming were inferred from the DNA. The sample table records some 290,000 clones; about 85% of these occur just once. The ten largest account for less than 4.5% of the sample.

Whole blood was collected in K2EDTA tubes by collaborating institutions according to the institutions' own protocols. For TCRbeta analysis, collaborators shipped samples in one of three forms: frozen whole blood, isolated PBMCs, or DNA extracted from either of those sample types. Sequencing used peripheral blood. This clonotype originated in a man aged 18-30 years with active or convalescent COVID-19.

The CDR3 region: CASSLQRGAAETQYF. DNA sequence: TGTGCCAGCAGCTTACAGCGGGGGGCTGCGGAGACCCAGTACTTC. The sequence joins TRBV13 to TRBJ2-5; 9 nucleotides in the junction match TRBD2. Sequences PRHDT (CDR1) and FYEKMQ (CDR2) are obtained from the germline V gene (reference sequence). Reading from cysteine to phenylalanine, the CDR3 counts 15 amino acids. Only the CDR3 part of the read is kept: 45 bases, read in frame from the first base. Trimming takes 2 bases off V and 5 bases off J; junction bases not matched to a gene: 6.